This T cell receptor (beta chain) was sequenced for a study of graft-versus-host responses after intestinal transplantation. CDR1 and CDR2 from the germline V gene are MDHEN and SYDVKM. V lost 8 bases, J lost 7 bases, and 17 bases lay in between. The length of the CDR3 is 13 residues. Assay used: immunoSEQ multiplex PCR; TCRdb lists only in-frame clones, some missing. The profile shows about 88,000 clones, about 91% of them singletons. As to this clone: The antigen is not known.

J is TRBJ1-2 and V is TRBV28; D ambiguous. This clonotype originated in a human donor who was the organ donor for an intestinal transplant. Here the sequenced sample was unstimulated CD4+ T cells sorted from spleen or lymph node cells, taken before transplant. The CDR3 spells CASQKLLEGGYTF. CDR3 in DNA: TGTGCCAGCCAGAAACTTTTGGAGGGTGGCTACACCTTC.